This passage covers 10 T cell receptor beta chains from one sample sequenced in a study of early stage breast cancer tumors. Assay used: immunoSEQ multiplex PCR; TCRdb lists only in-frame clones, some missing. The data show more than 55,000 clones, more than 60% seen once. The specimen sequenced was blood. The receptors originated from a person between 30 and 45 years old with breast cancer.

This chain joins TRBV11-2 and TRBJ1-2, with 8 bases aligning to TRBD1. The CDR3 is 16 residues long. The V segment lost 4 bases and the J segment 4 bases; nucleotides outside the gene matches: 11. Germline CDR1 and CDR2: SGHAT and FQNNGV. The CDR3 reads CASSSSMTGVFYGYTF. As DNA, the CDR3 is TGTGCCAGCAGCTCCTCAATGACAGGGGTATTCTATGGCTACACCTTC.

The genes are TRBV30 and TRBJ1-1, with D perhaps matching TRBD1 (5 bases). Trimming removed 3 bases at V and 3 bases at J, with 11 bases between. The CDR3 contains 13 residues. The V gene's germline CDR1 is GTSNPN and CDR2 SVGIG (reference sequence). In nucleotides, the CDR3 is TGTGCCTGGAGATTTATGACAGACACTGAAGCTTTCTTT. This encodes CAWRFMTDTEAFF. The full variable domain, in which reference TRBV30 and TRBJ1-1 provide the parts outside the CDR3, is SQTIHQWPATLVQPVGSPLSLECTVEGTSNPNLYWYRQAAGRGLQLLFYSVGIGQISSEVPQNLSASRPQDRQFILSSKKLLLSDSGFYLCAWRFMTDTEAFFGQGTRLTVV.

The chain recombines TRBV19 with TRBJ2-6, with 9 nucleotides matching TRBD1. J lost 2 bases, V lost 4 bases, and 3 bases had no gene match. This CDR3 is built from 16 residues. CDR1 and CDR2 (germline): LNHDA, SQIVND (reference sequence). The CDR3 DNA reads TGTGCCAGTAGTACAACAGGGGGCGCTGGGGCCAACGTCCTGACTTTC. This gives the protein CASSTTGGAGANVLTF.

The rearrangement uses TRBV7-8 and TRBJ2-7; D gene uncertain. V dropped 0 bases and J dropped 3 bases, with 12 bases sitting between them. Germline V gene sequence: CDR1 SGHVS, CDR2 FQNEAQ. The CDR3 length is 15 residues. CDR3 in DNA: TGTGCCAGCAGCTTAGCGCGGCTTACCTTCTACGAGCAGTACTTC. This encodes CASSLARLTFYEQYF.

This rearrangement joins TRBV6-1 to TRBJ1-6; TRBD1 is a possible D gene (5 bases). Germline CDR1 MNHNS, CDR2 SASEGT. This CDR3 has 14 amino acids. Trimming took 6 bases from V and 3 from J, leaving 9 bases between them. CDR3 protein: CASRDTGYNSPLHF. CDR3 sequence (DNA): TGTGCCAGCAGAGATACAGGCTATAATTCACCCCTCCACTTT.

The gene calls are TRBV5-1 and TRBJ2-2, with TRBD2 matching over 7 bases. V lost 4 bases, J lost 7 bases, and 13 bases stayed unmatched. This CDR3 region has 16 residues. Germline V gives CDR1 SGHRS, CDR2 YFSETQ. The CDR3 sequence is CASSPGLVIGFGELFF. The CDR3, as DNA: TGCGCCAGCAGCCCCGGACTAGTTATAGGTTTCGGGGAGCTGTTTTTT.

The sample holds one count of this clone. This chain uses TRBV6-5 with TRBJ2-7; 15 bases match TRBD2. The CDR3 loop spans 15 amino acids. V lost 2 bases and J lost 6; bases outside the gene matches: 2. Per the germline V gene, CDR1 is MNHEY and CDR2 is SVGAGI. The CDR3 bases are TGTGCCAGCAGTTACGGGACTAGCGGGAGGACCGAGCAGTACTTC. The encoded protein is CASSYGTSGRTEQYF.

This clone was recorded once. V gene TRBV6-5 combines with J gene TRBJ2-1, with D unclear. The CDR3 has 14 amino acids. The germline gives CDR1 MNHEY, CDR2 SVGAGI. V was pared by 6 bases and J by 0 bases, with 9 bases between. The CDR3 loop is CASRALNSYNEQFF. The CDR3 region has the DNA TGTGCCAGCAGGGCCTTAAACTCCTACAATGAGCAGTTCTTC.

This clone was seen just once. The rearrangement joins TRBV18 to TRBJ1-4; no definite D call. Trimming pared 6 bases from V and 0 bases from J, leaving 8 bases between. This CDR3 has 14 residues. The V gene's germline CDR1 is KGHSH and CDR2 LQKENI. Here the CDR3 reads CASSISSTNEKLFF. CDR3 DNA: TGTGCCAGCTCCATCTCTTCAACTAATGAAAAACTGTTTTTT.

The chain joins TRBV2 to TRBJ1-6; tentative D call: TRBD1 (5 bases). The V end lost 6 bases, the J end lost 8 bases, and 17 bases lay between the germline ends. CDR1 is SNHLY, CDR2 FYNNEI, per germline. This CDR3 is 15 amino acids long. CDR3 bases: TGTGCCAGCAGCCCTTTCGGGACGGAAGATTCACCCCTCCACTTT. It specifies CASSPFGTEDSPLHF.